The entry below describes one TCR beta chain. Original processing notes: Amplification of reference gene primers provided the estimated nucleated cell counts. The table came from immunoSEQ multiplex PCR; TCRdb's copy has only in-frame clones and leaves some out. For V, J and clone size, that table is used; D and trimming come from the DNA. The table lists 150,000 or so clones, almost 85% of them singletons. This sample is drawn from a study of blood T cell repertoires in COVID-19. For the study at large: From T cells, B-cell-depleted T cells, or PBMCs came the material, which was cDNA or gDNA.

This CDR3 contains 15 residues. Germline CDR1 is SGHDT and CDR2 is YYEEEE. Trimming removed 0 bases from V and 7 bases from J; junction bases left unmatched: 4. Source material: peripheral blood. This chain links TRBV5-6 with TRBJ2-1, with 10 bases lining up with TRBD2. The TCR sequence derives from a man younger than 30 with active or convalescent COVID-19. The CDR3 sequence: CASSLVAGGINEQFF. CDR3 in DNA: TGTGCCAGCAGCTTGGTAGCGGGAGGCATAAATGAGCAGTTCTTC.